This is a list of T cell receptor beta chains from one sample in a study of blood T cell repertoires in COVID-19. The method was immunoSEQ multiplex PCR; TCRdb's version includes in-frame clones alone and lacks a portion of them. This table holds about 230,000 clones, roughly 80% found once. Sequenced sample: peripheral blood. The source of these receptors is a woman older than 75 with acute or convalescent COVID-19. The CDR3 runs from the conserved cysteine through the conserved F or W. A D gene is named only where the DNA matches it firmly. Clone size is given for some rows only: seen once, a few or many times, or a class if the clone is expanded.

d_call: -
v_call: TRBV3-1/TRBV3-2
clone_size: -
cdr3_length: 15
j_call: TRBJ1-6
cdr3_nt: TGTGCCAGCAGCCAATTGGGTCAGGGGAATTCACCCCTCCACTTT
cdr3_aa: CASSQLGQGNSPLHF

d_call: -
v_call: TRBV23-1
clone_size: -
cdr3_length: 9
j_call: TRBJ1-2
cdr3_nt: TGCGCCAGCATTGGCGGCTACACCTTC
cdr3_aa: CASIGGYTF

d_call: TRBD2
v_call: TRBV10-1
clone_size: few
cdr3_length: 13
j_call: TRBJ2-1
cdr3_nt: TGCGCCAGCAGTGTACTAGCGGGATATGAGCAGTTCTTC
cdr3_aa: CASSVLAGYEQFF

d_call: TRBD2
v_call: TRBV5-1
clone_size: -
cdr3_length: 19
j_call: TRBJ2-7
cdr3_nt: TGCGCCAGCAGCTTGGGGACTAGCGGGAGGGCTTTAAACACCTACGAGCAGTACTTC
cdr3_aa: CASSLGTSGRALNTYEQYF

d_call: -
v_call: TRBV21-1
clone_size: few
cdr3_length: 16
j_call: TRBJ2-1
cdr3_nt: TGTGCCAGCAGCAAAGAAGTCATTAGCGGGACACACGAGCAGTTCTTC
cdr3_aa: CASSKEVISGTHEQFF

d_call: -
v_call: TRBV5-1
clone_size: -
cdr3_length: 16
j_call: TRBJ2-1
cdr3_nt: TGCGCCAGCAGCTTGGCCCTACAGGGTGGATTCAATGAGCAGTTCTTC
cdr3_aa: CASSLALQGGFNEQFF

d_call: -
v_call: TRBV5-4
clone_size: few
cdr3_length: 15
j_call: TRBJ1-3
cdr3_nt: TGTGCCAGCAGCTTGGCAGGGCCCTCTGGAAACACCATATATTTT
cdr3_aa: CASSLAGPSGNTIYF

d_call: TRBD2
v_call: TRBV27
clone_size: -
cdr3_length: 14
j_call: TRBJ2-1
cdr3_nt: TGTGCCAGCAGTTTATGGGGAGGGCAGGATGAGCAGTTCTTC
cdr3_aa: CASSLWGGQDEQFF

d_call: TRBD2
v_call: TRBV7-2
clone_size: -
cdr3_length: 16
j_call: TRBJ2-5
cdr3_nt: TGTGCCAGCAGCTTCCGGGGACTAGCGGGAGGAGAGACCCAGTACTTC
cdr3_aa: CASSFRGLAGGETQYF

d_call: TRBD1
v_call: TRBV5-1
clone_size: -
cdr3_length: 19
j_call: TRBJ2-7
cdr3_nt: TGCGCCAGCAGCTTGGCCTTCATATTCCGGGACAGGGGACCCTACGAGCAGTACTTC
cdr3_aa: CASSLAFIFRDRGPYEQYF

d_call: -
v_call: TRBV23-1
clone_size: -
cdr3_length: 14
j_call: TRBJ1-1
cdr3_nt: TGCGCCAGCAGTCAACCTGGAGCGAACACTGAAGCTTTCTTT
cdr3_aa: CASSQPGANTEAFF

d_call: -
v_call: TRBV27
clone_size: few
cdr3_length: 14
j_call: TRBJ1-2
cdr3_nt: TGTGCCAGCAGTTTATTTCAGGGGTCGGATGGCTACACCTTC
cdr3_aa: CASSLFQGSDGYTF

d_call: -
v_call: TRBV27
clone_size: -
cdr3_length: 12
j_call: TRBJ2-1
cdr3_nt: TGTGCCAGCAGTCCCTACCACAATGAGCAGTTCTTC
cdr3_aa: CASSPYHNEQFF

d_call: -
v_call: TRBV6-5
clone_size: -
cdr3_length: 14
j_call: TRBJ2-5
cdr3_nt: TGTGCCAGCAGGGGGCAGCTGAGCCAAGAGACCCAGTACTTC
cdr3_aa: CASRGQLSQETQYF

d_call: -
v_call: TRBV2
clone_size: -
cdr3_length: 11
j_call: TRBJ1-1
cdr3_nt: TGTGCCAGCAGTCCCCAAGAGCAAGCTTTCTTT
cdr3_aa: CASSPQEQAFF

d_call: -
v_call: TRBV2
clone_size: -
cdr3_length: 15
j_call: TRBJ1-6
cdr3_nt: TGTGCCAGCAGTGTAGCCCGCAGGGGTAATTCACCCCTCCACTTT
cdr3_aa: CASSVARRGNSPLHF

d_call: TRBD2
v_call: TRBV10-3
clone_size: -
cdr3_length: 17
j_call: TRBJ2-5
cdr3_nt: TGTGCCATCAGTGATAACGGACTAGCGGGGCTCCAAGAGACCCAGTACTTC
cdr3_aa: CAISDNGLAGLQETQYF

d_call: TRBD1
v_call: TRBV7-6
clone_size: -
cdr3_length: 15
j_call: TRBJ1-5
cdr3_nt: TGTGCCAGCAGCTCCGGACAGGGGGGCAATCAGCCCCAGCATTTT
cdr3_aa: CASSSGQGGNQPQHF

d_call: TRBD1
v_call: TRBV12-5
clone_size: -
cdr3_length: 15
j_call: TRBJ2-7
cdr3_nt: TGTGCTAGTGGTATCTCCGGGACAGGGGGTGTGGAGCAGTACTTC
cdr3_aa: CASGISGTGGVEQYF

d_call: -
v_call: TRBV11-2
clone_size: -
cdr3_length: 14
j_call: TRBJ2-5
cdr3_nt: TGTGCCAGCAGCTTATCCGACAGAAAAGAGACCCAGTACTTC
cdr3_aa: CASSLSDRKETQYF

d_call: TRBD1
v_call: TRBV3-1/TRBV3-2
clone_size: once
cdr3_length: 14
j_call: TRBJ1-2
cdr3_nt: TGTGCCAGCAGCCCCGGGACAGGGGGCAGGAGCTACACCTTC
cdr3_aa: CASSPGTGGRSYTF

d_call: -
v_call: TRBV30
clone_size: -
cdr3_length: 14
j_call: TRBJ1-4
cdr3_nt: TGTGCCTGGAGTGCACAGGCAACTAATGAAAAACTGTTTTTT
cdr3_aa: CAWSAQATNEKLFF

d_call: -
v_call: TRBV11-2
clone_size: -
cdr3_length: 13
j_call: TRBJ1-5
cdr3_nt: TGTGCCAGCAGCCTAGGCGAAGATCAGCCCCAGCATTTT
cdr3_aa: CASSLGEDQPQHF

d_call: -
v_call: TRBV6-4
clone_size: -
cdr3_length: 14
j_call: TRBJ1-2
cdr3_nt: TGTGCCAGCAGTGACTCGTCCAGAAACTATGGCTACACCTTC
cdr3_aa: CASSDSSRNYGYTF

d_call: TRBD2
v_call: TRBV5-3
clone_size: -
cdr3_length: 18
j_call: TRBJ2-1
cdr3_nt: TGTGCCAGAAGCCTTCCACCTAGCGGGAGGAGCTCCTACAATGAGCAGTTCTTC
cdr3_aa: CARSLPPSGRSSYNEQFF

d_call: -
v_call: TRBV29-1
clone_size: -
cdr3_length: 15
j_call: TRBJ2-3
cdr3_nt: TGCAGCGTCCGAGTCTCAACAGGGCCTACAGATACGCAGTATTTT
cdr3_aa: CSVRVSTGPTDTQYF

d_call: -
v_call: TRBV7-9
clone_size: -
cdr3_length: 14
j_call: TRBJ2-2
cdr3_nt: TGTGCCAGCAGCTTAGAAGTTCGGGCCGGGGAGCTGTTTTTT
cdr3_aa: CASSLEVRAGELFF

d_call: TRBD1
v_call: TRBV10-3
clone_size: -
cdr3_length: 15
j_call: TRBJ1-6
cdr3_nt: TGTGCCATCAGTGGGACAGGGCAGGACAATTCACCCCTCCACTTT
cdr3_aa: CAISGTGQDNSPLHF

d_call: -
v_call: TRBV7-3
clone_size: -
cdr3_length: 13
j_call: TRBJ2-1
cdr3_nt: TGTGCCAGCAGCTTAACGTTAGATCAGGGGCAGTTCTTC
cdr3_aa: CASSLTLDQGQFF

d_call: -
v_call: TRBV3-1/TRBV3-2
clone_size: once
cdr3_length: 13
j_call: TRBJ1-2
cdr3_nt: TGTGCCAGCAGCCCGACAGGAAGCTATGGCTACACCTTC
cdr3_aa: CASSPTGSYGYTF

d_call: -
v_call: TRBV10-3
clone_size: -
cdr3_length: 13
j_call: TRBJ1-2
cdr3_nt: TGTGCCATCAGTGAAGGCGGGAACTATGGCTACACCTTC
cdr3_aa: CAISEGGNYGYTF

d_call: -
v_call: TRBV3-1/TRBV3-2
clone_size: -
cdr3_length: 14
j_call: TRBJ1-2
cdr3_nt: TGTGCCAGCAGCCAAGTTGGGCTCGCCCGAGGCTACACCTTC
cdr3_aa: CASSQVGLARGYTF

d_call: TRBD1
v_call: TRBV11-3
clone_size: -
cdr3_length: 15
j_call: TRBJ2-7
cdr3_nt: TGTGCCAGCAGCTCCCGGGACAGGGGTCCAGACGAGCAGTACTTC
cdr3_aa: CASSSRDRGPDEQYF

d_call: -
v_call: TRBV19
clone_size: few
cdr3_length: 14
j_call: TRBJ1-3
cdr3_nt: TGTGCCAGTACGAGCCGTGACTCTGGAAACACCATATATTTT
cdr3_aa: CASTSRDSGNTIYF

d_call: TRBD1
v_call: TRBV19
clone_size: -
cdr3_length: 14
j_call: TRBJ1-2
cdr3_nt: TGTGCCAGTAGTGCAGGGGGAAATAACTATGGCTACACCTTC
cdr3_aa: CASSAGGNNYGYTF

d_call: -
v_call: TRBV20-1
clone_size: once
cdr3_length: 12
j_call: TRBJ2-7
cdr3_nt: TGCAGTGCTAGTAAAAAGCTGGACGAGCAGTACTTC
cdr3_aa: CSASKKLDEQYF

d_call: -
v_call: TRBV9
clone_size: -
cdr3_length: 15
j_call: TRBJ2-1
cdr3_nt: TGTGCCAGCAGCCCAACGGGGGGCCAATACAATGAGCAGTTCTTC
cdr3_aa: CASSPTGGQYNEQFF

d_call: TRBD1
v_call: TRBV28
clone_size: -
cdr3_length: 14
j_call: TRBJ2-1
cdr3_nt: TGTGCCAGCAGAACACAGGGGGTGGGGAACGGGCAGTTCTTC
cdr3_aa: CASRTQGVGNGQFF

d_call: TRBD1
v_call: TRBV30
clone_size: -
cdr3_length: 13
j_call: TRBJ1-5
cdr3_nt: TGTGCCTGGAGTCACAGGGGACAGCAGCCCCAGCATTTT
cdr3_aa: CAWSHRGQQPQHF

d_call: -
v_call: TRBV6-2/TRBV6-3
clone_size: few
cdr3_length: 14
j_call: TRBJ1-4
cdr3_nt: TGTGCCAGCAGTCCGCGGGGGGGGCATGAAAAACTGTTTTTT
cdr3_aa: CASSPRGGHEKLFF

d_call: TRBD2
v_call: TRBV5-1
clone_size: -
cdr3_length: 17
j_call: TRBJ2-1
cdr3_nt: TGCGCCAGCAGCTCCGCGAGTAGCGGGGGGTCCTACAATGAGCAGTTCTTC
cdr3_aa: CASSSASSGGSYNEQFF

d_call: -
v_call: TRBV3-1/TRBV3-2
clone_size: -
cdr3_length: 17
j_call: TRBJ2-3
cdr3_nt: TGTGCCAGCAGCCTACGTTCCGGAGTTTCTAGCACAGATACGCAGTATTTT
cdr3_aa: CASSLRSGVSSTDTQYF

d_call: -
v_call: TRBV7-2
clone_size: once
cdr3_length: 16
j_call: TRBJ2-5
cdr3_nt: TGTGCCAGCAGCGCCTTAGGGGGAGGGCTAGGTCAGACCCAGTACTTC
cdr3_aa: CASSALGGGLGQTQYF

d_call: TRBD1
v_call: TRBV28
clone_size: -
cdr3_length: 14
j_call: TRBJ1-2
cdr3_nt: TGTGCCAGCAGTTTGACAGGGGGCAACTATGGCTACACCTTC
cdr3_aa: CASSLTGGNYGYTF

d_call: -
v_call: TRBV14
clone_size: -
cdr3_length: 18
j_call: TRBJ2-2
cdr3_nt: TGTGCCAGCAGCCAAGTTGGGGCCGCCCGCCCGAACACCGGGGAGCTGTTTTTT
cdr3_aa: CASSQVGAARPNTGELFF

d_call: TRBD2
v_call: TRBV7-9
clone_size: -
cdr3_length: 17
j_call: TRBJ2-1
cdr3_nt: TGTGCCAGCAGCAATTGGATGAGTAGCGGGAGGGCCCATGAGCAGTTCTTC
cdr3_aa: CASSNWMSSGRAHEQFF

d_call: -
v_call: TRBV27
clone_size: -
cdr3_length: 14
j_call: TRBJ1-5
cdr3_nt: TGTGCCAGCAGTTACAGCGGGGGCAATCAGCCCCAGCATTTT
cdr3_aa: CASSYSGGNQPQHF

d_call: -
v_call: TRBV6-1
clone_size: -
cdr3_length: 15
j_call: TRBJ1-5
cdr3_nt: TGTGCCAGCAGTGAATTCGAAGGGGTCAATCAGCCCCAGCATTTT
cdr3_aa: CASSEFEGVNQPQHF

d_call: -
v_call: TRBV6-5
clone_size: -
cdr3_length: 16
j_call: TRBJ2-7
cdr3_nt: TGTGCCAGCAGTTACGGGGCCGGGTCCGTGGACTACGAGCAGTACTTC
cdr3_aa: CASSYGAGSVDYEQYF

d_call: -
v_call: TRBV12-3/TRBV12-4
clone_size: -
cdr3_length: 13
j_call: TRBJ2-1
cdr3_nt: TGTGCCAGCAGTTTAACCCAGGGGAGTGAGCAGTTCTTC
cdr3_aa: CASSLTQGSEQFF

d_call: -
v_call: TRBV11-3
clone_size: once
cdr3_length: 9
j_call: TRBJ2-7
cdr3_nt: TGTGCCAGCAGCCCCGCAACAGGCTTC
cdr3_aa: CASSPATGF

d_call: -
v_call: TRBV3-1/TRBV3-2
clone_size: -
cdr3_length: 13
j_call: TRBJ1-2
cdr3_nt: TGTGCCAGCAGCGTAGACAGCAACTATGGCTACACCTTC
cdr3_aa: CASSVDSNYGYTF

d_call: TRBD2
v_call: TRBV5-1
clone_size: -
cdr3_length: 17
j_call: TRBJ2-2
cdr3_nt: TGCGCCAGCAGCTCGACTAGCGGGGGAGAGAACACCGGGGAGCTGTTTTTT
cdr3_aa: CASSSTSGGENTGELFF

d_call: -
v_call: TRBV12-1
clone_size: once
cdr3_length: 13
j_call: TRBJ1-2
cdr3_nt: TGTGCCAGCAGTCTAGGGGGCGCGGATGGCTACACCTTC
cdr3_aa: CASSLGGADGYTF

d_call: TRBD1
v_call: TRBV4-1
clone_size: -
cdr3_length: 14
j_call: TRBJ2-1
cdr3_nt: TGCGCCAGCAGCCGCACCGGGACAGGTCATGAGCAGTTCTTC
cdr3_aa: CASSRTGTGHEQFF

d_call: -
v_call: TRBV5-1
clone_size: -
cdr3_length: 12
j_call: TRBJ1-2
cdr3_nt: TGCGCCAGCACGGATCAGGGCTATGGCTACACCTTC
cdr3_aa: CASTDQGYGYTF

d_call: -
v_call: TRBV6-4
clone_size: -
cdr3_length: 13
j_call: TRBJ2-4
cdr3_nt: TGTGCCAGCAGTGCTAACGGAGGAAACATTCAGTACTTC
cdr3_aa: CASSANGGNIQYF

d_call: TRBD2
v_call: TRBV18
clone_size: -
cdr3_length: 16
j_call: TRBJ2-7
cdr3_nt: TGTGCCAGCTCACCAGAGACTAGCGGGAGCTCCTACGAGCAGTACTTC
cdr3_aa: CASSPETSGSSYEQYF

d_call: -
v_call: TRBV6-6
clone_size: -
cdr3_length: 15
j_call: TRBJ1-1
cdr3_nt: TGTGCCAGCAGCCCCCAACGGGGGGCGAACACTGAAGCTTTCTTT
cdr3_aa: CASSPQRGANTEAFF

d_call: TRBD1
v_call: TRBV19
clone_size: -
cdr3_length: 14
j_call: TRBJ1-2
cdr3_nt: TGTGCCAGTAGTATTGGGGACAGGGGAAACGGCTACACCTTC
cdr3_aa: CASSIGDRGNGYTF